These T cell receptor beta chains were read from a single sample in a study of Ad26.COV2.S vaccination and SARS-CoV-2 variants. Clones were sequenced by immunoSEQ multiplex PCR, and TCRdb holds only the in-frame ones, with some missing. The sample records approximately 400,000 clones, roughly 94% being singletons. The specimen was peripheral blood, collected after recovery from COVID-19. Source of these receptors: a human donor who had recovered from COVID-19. Both conserved end residues are part of each CDR3. The D gene is left open where the match is weak. The size entry is marked missing in some rows and otherwise reads once, few, many or a size class.

>few|TRBV9|TRBJ1-3|-
CASSVAEGGNTIYF
TGTGCCAGCAGCGTAGCTGAGGGTGGAAACACCATATATTTT
>-|TRBV19|TRBJ2-1|-
CASSIAINEQFF
TGTGCCAGTAGTATAGCCATCAATGAGCAGTTCTTC
>-|TRBV5-1|TRBJ1-2|TRBD1
CASSHWTGEFYGYTF
TGCGCCAGCAGTCATTGGACAGGGGAGTTCTATGGCTACACCTTC
>few|TRBV5-5|TRBJ1-2|TRBD1
CASSGGTGMNGYTF
TGTGCCAGCAGCGGAGGGACAGGGATGAATGGCTACACCTTC
>-|TRBV3-1/TRBV3-2|TRBJ2-5|TRBD2
CASSPLGRGDEDTQYF
TGTGCCAGCAGCCCCTTGGGGCGGGGGGACGAAGACACCCAGTACTTC
>-|TRBV4-3|TRBJ2-3|TRBD2
CASSQDGTSATDTQYF
TGCGCCAGCAGCCAGGACGGGACTAGCGCGACAGATACGCAGTATTTT
>-|TRBV7-9|TRBJ2-3|-
CASSFSSTDTQYF
TGTGCCAGCAGCTTTTCTAGCACAGATACGCAGTATTTT
>-|TRBV27|TRBJ2-7|-
CASSLIDSAEQYF
TGTGCCAGCAGTTTGATCGACAGTGCCGAGCAGTACTTC
>-|TRBV3-1/TRBV3-2|TRBJ1-5|-
CASSQEQGRNQPQHF
TGTGCCAGCAGCCAAGAACAGGGTCGGAATCAGCCCCAGCATTTT
>-|TRBV14|TRBJ1-2|-
CASSPGDFYGYTF
TGTGCCAGCAGCCCCGGAGACTTCTATGGCTACACCTTC
>once|TRBV6-5|TRBJ1-1|-
CASSRTWGQKTEAFF
TGTGCCAGCAGTCGAACTTGGGGGCAGAAAACCGAAGCTTTCTTT
>-|TRBV20-1|TRBJ1-1|-
CSASGETEAFF
TGCAGTGCTAGTGGGGAGACTGAAGCTTTCTTT
>-|TRBV15|TRBJ2-7|-
CATSRGWGEQYF
TGTGCCACCAGCAGAGGATGGGGCGAGCAGTACTTC
>-|TRBV2|TRBJ2-3|-
CASSQSDTQYF
TGTGCCAGCAGCCAATCAGATACGCAGTATTTT
>once|TRBV6-2/TRBV6-3|TRBJ1-1|-
CASSYGGSWTEAFF
TGTGCCAGCAGTTACGGGGGGAGCTGGACTGAAGCTTTCTTT
>-|TRBV4-1|TRBJ1-3|-
CASSQALTANPGNTIYF
TGCGCCAGCAGCCAAGCCCTTACAGCGAATCCCGGAAACACCATATATTTT
>-|TRBV6-1|TRBJ1-1|TRBD1
CASSEVGTGGTEAFF
TGTGCCAGCAGTGAAGTAGGGACAGGCGGCACTGAAGCTTTCTTT
>-|TRBV5-1|TRBJ2-1|-
CASSLINEQFF
TGCGCCAGCAGCTTGATCAATGAGCAGTTCTTC
>-|TRBV7-6|TRBJ1-3|TRBD1
CASSRGTASGNTIYF
TGTGCCAGCAGCCGAGGGACAGCCTCTGGAAACACCATATATTTT
>-|TRBV10-2|TRBJ2-1|-
CASSESTLLDEQFF
TGCGCCAGCAGTGAGTCGACCCTCCTGGATGAGCAGTTCTTC
>-|TRBV10-2|TRBJ2-1|-
CASGTGNEQFF
TGCGCCAGCGGGACCGGCAATGAGCAGTTCTTC
>-|TRBV7-3|TRBJ2-1|-
CASSHGTSGDEQFF
TGTGCCAGCAGCCACGGGACATCAGGGGATGAGCAGTTCTTC
>-|TRBV24-1|TRBJ2-2|-
CATSGQENTGELFF
TGTGCCACCAGTGGACAGGAGAACACCGGGGAGCTGTTTTTT
>-|TRBV29-1|TRBJ2-5|-
CSAGTQYF
TGCAGCGCAGGTACCCAGTACTTC
>-|TRBV29-1|TRBJ2-2|-
CSAVSGLNTGELFF
TGCAGCGCCGTTAGCGGTTTGAACACCGGGGAGCTGTTTTTT
>once|TRBV18|TRBJ1-2|-
CASSLRTDYGYTF
TGTGCCAGCTCACTAAGGACGGACTATGGCTACACCTTC
>-|TRBV5-1|TRBJ1-6|-
CASSLLAGDDSPLHF
TGCGCCAGCAGCTTGCTGGCAGGGGATGATTCACCCCTCCACTTT
>-|TRBV6-5|TRBJ2-3|-
CASLKGHTQYF
TGTGCCAGCCTTAAGGGTCATACGCAGTATTTT
>-|TRBV5-1|TRBJ1-1|-
CASNLGTGPTEAFF
TGCGCCAGCAACTTGGGGACGGGCCCCACTGAAGCTTTCTTT
>once|TRBV20-1|TRBJ1-2|-
CSASTGYGYTF
TGCAGTGCTAGCACAGGGTATGGCTACACCTTC
>-|TRBV19|TRBJ1-1|-
CASRKQGSNTEAFF
TGTGCCAGTAGAAAGCAGGGATCGAACACTGAAGCTTTCTTT
>-|TRBV27|TRBJ2-1|TRBD1
CASSLISPGTGGRDEQFF
TGTGCCAGCAGTTTAATCTCCCCCGGGACAGGCGGTCGGGATGAGCAGTTCTTC
>once|TRBV19|TRBJ1-4|-
CASSPAGGEGEKLFF
TGTGCCAGTAGTCCCGCCGGCGGGGAAGGTGAAAAACTGTTTTTT
>-|TRBV11-1|TRBJ2-3|TRBD2
CASSFLAGSTDTQYF
TGTGCCAGCAGCTTTCTAGCGGGGAGCACAGATACGCAGTATTTT
>-|TRBV6-1|TRBJ1-1|-
CASSELLTGMTEAFF
TGTGCCAGCAGTGAGCTTCTAACTGGGATGACTGAAGCTTTCTTT
>-|TRBV3-1/TRBV3-2|TRBJ2-7|-
CASTQGQPYEQYF
TGTGCCAGCACTCAGGGGCAGCCGTACGAGCAGTACTTC
>-|TRBV27|TRBJ2-1|-
CASCSAGGLANEQFF
TGTGCCAGCTGCTCGGCCGGGGGGCTGGCTAATGAGCAGTTCTTC
>-|TRBV15|TRBJ2-7|-
CATSRDRTVSYEQYF
TGTGCCACCAGCAGAGATCGGACAGTCTCCTACGAGCAGTACTTC
>-|TRBV6-5|TRBJ1-2|-
CASSSPLGRLYGYTF
TGTGCCAGCAGTTCCCCCCTAGGACGGCTCTATGGCTACACCTTC
>-|TRBV7-2|TRBJ1-5|TRBD1
CASSLVDRGFSNQPQHF
TGTGCCAGCAGCTTAGTCGACAGGGGCTTTAGCAATCAGCCCCAGCATTTT
>-|TRBV7-9|TRBJ1-5|-
CASSLGDKGNQPQHF
TGTGCCAGCAGCCTGGGGGACAAGGGGAATCAGCCCCAGCATTTT
>-|TRBV18|TRBJ1-3|-
CASSLTETINTIYF
TGTGCCAGCTCACTGACTGAAACGATAAACACCATATATTTT
>-|TRBV5-1|TRBJ1-4|TRBD1
CASSWDRGPTNEKLFF
TGCGCCAGCAGCTGGGACAGGGGACCAACTAATGAAAAACTGTTTTTT
>-|TRBV4-1|TRBJ1-5|-
CASSLGTSEVDQPQHF
TGCGCCAGCAGCCTCGGGACATCGGAAGTCGATCAGCCCCAGCATTTT
>-|TRBV10-2|TRBJ1-1|-
CASRGTEAFF
TGCGCCAGCAGGGGTACTGAAGCTTTCTTT
>-|TRBV11-3|TRBJ2-1|-
CASSPGGAKGEQFF
TGTGCCAGCTCCCCCGGGGGAGCGAAGGGTGAGCAGTTCTTC
>-|TRBV7-6|TRBJ2-2|-
CASSLRGGANTGELFF
TGTGCCAGCAGCTTAAGAGGGGGGGCGAACACCGGGGAGCTGTTTTTT
>-|TRBV6-5|TRBJ1-1|-
CAIMGTGRTEAFF
TGTGCCATCATGGGAACAGGGCGGACTGAAGCTTTCTTT
>-|TRBV13|TRBJ1-2|-
CASSLNRARVASF
TGTGCCAGCAGCTTGAACAGGGCTAGGGTTGCCTCCTTC
>-|TRBV5-4|TRBJ1-3|-
CASKGIRAFEAARSGNTIYF
TGTGCCAGCAAAGGGATCCGGGCATTCGAGGCAGCGCGCTCTGGAAACACCATATATTTT
>-|TRBV6-5|TRBJ1-5|-
CASSSPRYQPQHF
TGTGCCAGCAGTTCCCCCCGATATCAGCCCCAGCATTTT
>-|TRBV19|TRBJ1-1|-
CASKEDSEAFF
TGTGCCAGTAAGGAAGACAGTGAAGCTTTCTTT
>-|TRBV5-4|TRBJ2-1|-
CASSAPRADYNEQFF
TGTGCCAGCAGCGCCCCCCGCGCAGACTACAATGAGCAGTTCTTC
>-|TRBV11-2|TRBJ1-2|-
CASSAGPNNYGYTF
TGTGCCAGCAGCGCGGGACCTAACAACTATGGCTACACCTTC
>-|TRBV12-5|TRBJ2-3|-
CASGLGAATDTQYF
TGTGCTAGTGGTTTAGGGGCAGCCACAGATACGCAGTATTTT
>-|TRBV9|TRBJ1-3|-
CASSAGQTGNTIYF
TGTGCCAGCAGCGCAGGACAGACAGGAAACACCATATATTTT